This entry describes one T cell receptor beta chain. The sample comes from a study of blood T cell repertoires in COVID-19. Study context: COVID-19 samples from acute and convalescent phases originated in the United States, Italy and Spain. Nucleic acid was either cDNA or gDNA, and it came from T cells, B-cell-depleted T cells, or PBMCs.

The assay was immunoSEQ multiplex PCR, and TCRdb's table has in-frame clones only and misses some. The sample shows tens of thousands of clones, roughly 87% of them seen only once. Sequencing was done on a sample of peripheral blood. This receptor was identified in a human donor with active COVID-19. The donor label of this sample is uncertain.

CDR3 amino acids: CASSRGGAGTGELFF. The CDR3 DNA is TGTGCCAGCAGCCGCGGGGGGGCCGGCACCGGGGAGCTGTTTTTT. The V and J genes are TRBV6-5 and TRBJ2-2, with 9 bases aligning to TRBD2. Germline CDR1 reads MNHEY; CDR2 reads SVGAGI. The length of the CDR3 is 15 residues. V was clipped by 6 bases and J by 4 bases; unmatched bases: 6.